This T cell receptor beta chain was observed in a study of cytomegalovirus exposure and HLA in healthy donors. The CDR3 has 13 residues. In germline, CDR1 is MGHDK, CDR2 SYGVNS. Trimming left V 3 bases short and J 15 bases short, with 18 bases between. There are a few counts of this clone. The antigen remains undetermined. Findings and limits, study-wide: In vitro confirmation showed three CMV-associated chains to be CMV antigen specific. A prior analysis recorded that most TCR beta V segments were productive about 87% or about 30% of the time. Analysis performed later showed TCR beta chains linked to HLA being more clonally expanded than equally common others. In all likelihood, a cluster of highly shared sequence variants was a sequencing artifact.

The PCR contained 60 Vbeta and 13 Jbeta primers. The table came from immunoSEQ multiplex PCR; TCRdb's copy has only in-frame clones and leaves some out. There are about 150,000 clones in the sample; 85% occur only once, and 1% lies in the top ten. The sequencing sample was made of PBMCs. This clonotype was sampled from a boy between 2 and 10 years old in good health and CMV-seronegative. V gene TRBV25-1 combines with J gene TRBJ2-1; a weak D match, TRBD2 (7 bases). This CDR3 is CASSDQRGEGRFF. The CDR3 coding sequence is TGTGCCAGCAGTGACCAGAGGGGGGAGGGGCGGTTCTTC.